This T cell receptor beta chain was recovered during a study of CD8+ T cells in alopecia areata. Trimming cost V 1 base and J 7 bases, with 10 bases left between them. The CDR3 has 13 residues. From germline, CDR1 is MGHRA and CDR2 YSYEKL. Points on this clone: Its target is not known.

Study outcomes and limitations: In lesional scalp, particularly from alopecia totalis/universalis, clonality was higher than in normal scalp. Normal skin's resident alphabeta T cells are also sequenced in scalp samples.

Following RNA extraction, reverse transcription yielded cDNA that acted as the sequencing template. Repertoires were generated with immunoSEQ multiplex PCR, while TCRdb's copy carries only in-frame clones and drops some. This sample yields around 50,000 clones, of which about 96% are seen a single time; 25% to 30% belongs to the top ten. The sample here was CD8+ T cells sorted from blood, taken at week 0. The V and J genes are TRBV4-1 and TRBJ1-1; D is undetermined. This TCR came from a human donor with alopecia areata. Written as DNA, the CDR3 is TGCGCCAGCAGCCAAGTAGTATCGAATGAAGCTTTCTTT. Its protein product is CASSQVVSNEAFF.